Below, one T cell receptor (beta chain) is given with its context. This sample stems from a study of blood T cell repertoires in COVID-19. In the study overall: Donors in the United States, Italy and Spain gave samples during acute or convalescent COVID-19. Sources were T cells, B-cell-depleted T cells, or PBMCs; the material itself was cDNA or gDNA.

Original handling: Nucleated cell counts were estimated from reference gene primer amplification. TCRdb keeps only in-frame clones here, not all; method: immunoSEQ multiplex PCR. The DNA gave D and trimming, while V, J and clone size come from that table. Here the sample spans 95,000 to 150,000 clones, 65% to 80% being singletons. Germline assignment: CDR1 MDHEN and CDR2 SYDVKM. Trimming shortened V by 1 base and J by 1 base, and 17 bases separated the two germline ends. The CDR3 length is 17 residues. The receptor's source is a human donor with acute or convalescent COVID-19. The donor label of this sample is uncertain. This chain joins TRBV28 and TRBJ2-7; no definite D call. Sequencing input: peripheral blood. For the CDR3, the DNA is TGTGCCAGCAGTTTATTTACCAGTGACTTGATTTCCTACGAGCAGTACTTC. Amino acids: CASSLFTSDLISYEQYF.